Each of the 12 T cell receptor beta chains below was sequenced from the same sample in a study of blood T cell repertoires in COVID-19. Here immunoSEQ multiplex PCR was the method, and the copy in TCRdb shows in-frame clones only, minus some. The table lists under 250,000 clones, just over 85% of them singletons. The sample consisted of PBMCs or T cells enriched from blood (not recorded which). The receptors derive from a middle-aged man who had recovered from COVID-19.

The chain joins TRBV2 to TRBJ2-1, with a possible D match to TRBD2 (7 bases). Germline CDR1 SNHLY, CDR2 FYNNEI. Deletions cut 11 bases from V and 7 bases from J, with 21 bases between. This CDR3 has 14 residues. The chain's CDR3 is CARRTAGIGNEQFF. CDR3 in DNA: TGTGCCCGAAGGACAGCGGGGATTGGGAATGAGCAGTTCTTC.

CDR3 in amino acids: CASSKGTGGAGANVLTF. The CDR3 DNA reads as TGTGCCAGCAGTAAAGGGACAGGGGGCGCTGGGGCCAACGTCCTGACTTTC. J is TRBJ2-6 and V is TRBV6-1; 12 bases are a match to TRBD1. Germline values: CDR1 MNHNS, CDR2 SASEGT. After removal of 5 bases from V and 2 bases from J, the junction contained 4 bases not matched to a gene. CDR3 length equals 17 residues.

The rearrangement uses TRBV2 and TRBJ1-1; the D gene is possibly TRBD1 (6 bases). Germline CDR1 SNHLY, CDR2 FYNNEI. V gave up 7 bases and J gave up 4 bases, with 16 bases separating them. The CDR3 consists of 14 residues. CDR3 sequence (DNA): TGTGCCAGCACGGGGAACAGGGCGGGCACTGAAGCTTTCTTT. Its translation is CASTGNRAGTEAFF.

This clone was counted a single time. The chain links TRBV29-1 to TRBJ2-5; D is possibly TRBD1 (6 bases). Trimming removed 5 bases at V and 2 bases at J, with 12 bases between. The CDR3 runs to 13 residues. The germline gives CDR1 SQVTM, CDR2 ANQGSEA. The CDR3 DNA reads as TGCAGCGTTTCCGGGACATGGCAAGAGACCCAGTACTTC. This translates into CSVSGTWQETQYF.

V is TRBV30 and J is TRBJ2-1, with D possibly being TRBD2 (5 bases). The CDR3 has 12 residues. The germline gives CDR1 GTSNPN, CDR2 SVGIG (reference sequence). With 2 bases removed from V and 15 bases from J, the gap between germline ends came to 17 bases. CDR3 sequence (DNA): TGTGCCTGGAGTAGCGGACGGATCCCCCTGTTCTTC. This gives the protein CAWSSGRIPLFF.

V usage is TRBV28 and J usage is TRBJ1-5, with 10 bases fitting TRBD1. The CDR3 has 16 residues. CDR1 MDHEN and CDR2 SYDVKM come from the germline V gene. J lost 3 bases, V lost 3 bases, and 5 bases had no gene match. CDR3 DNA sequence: TGTGCCAGCAGTTTCCCCGGGACAGGGGACAATCAGCCCCAGCATTTT. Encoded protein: CASSFPGTGDNQPQHF.

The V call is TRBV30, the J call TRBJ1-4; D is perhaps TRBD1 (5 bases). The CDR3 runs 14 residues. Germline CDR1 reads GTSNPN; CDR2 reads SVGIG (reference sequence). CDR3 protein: CALVDGRVNEKLFF. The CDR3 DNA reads TGTGCTCTAGTTGACGGCAGGGTAAATGAAAAACTGTTTTTT.

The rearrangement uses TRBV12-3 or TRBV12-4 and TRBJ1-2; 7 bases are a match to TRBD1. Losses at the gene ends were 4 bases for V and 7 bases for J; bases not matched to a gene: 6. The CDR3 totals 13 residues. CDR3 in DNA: TGTGCCAGCAGTTCGACAGGGACTGGTGGCTACACCTTC. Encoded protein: CASSSTGTGGYTF.

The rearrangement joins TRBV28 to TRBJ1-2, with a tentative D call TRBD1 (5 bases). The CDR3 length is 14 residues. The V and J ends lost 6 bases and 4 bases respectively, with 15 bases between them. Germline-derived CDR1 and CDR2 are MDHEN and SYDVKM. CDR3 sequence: CASRDALGGYGYTF. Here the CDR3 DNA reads TGTGCCAGCAGGGACGCCTTGGGGGGCTATGGCTACACCTTC.

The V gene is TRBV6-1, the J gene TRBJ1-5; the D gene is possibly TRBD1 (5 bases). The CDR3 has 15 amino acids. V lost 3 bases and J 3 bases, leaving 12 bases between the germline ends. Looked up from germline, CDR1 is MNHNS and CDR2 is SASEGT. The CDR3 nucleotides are TGTGCCAGCAGTGATCTTACAGGAATCAATCAGCCCCAGCATTTT. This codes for CASSDLTGINQPQHF.

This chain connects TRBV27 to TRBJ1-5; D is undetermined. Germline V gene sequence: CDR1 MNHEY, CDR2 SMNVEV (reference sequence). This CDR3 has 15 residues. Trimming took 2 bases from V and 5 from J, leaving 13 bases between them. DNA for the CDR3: TGTGCCAGCAGTTTAGTTTACGGAGTTGATCAGCCCCAGCATTTT. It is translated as CASSLVYGVDQPQHF.

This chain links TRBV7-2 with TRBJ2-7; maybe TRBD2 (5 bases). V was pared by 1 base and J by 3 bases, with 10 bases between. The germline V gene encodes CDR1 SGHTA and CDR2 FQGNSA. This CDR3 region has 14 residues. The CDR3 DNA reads TGTGCCAGCAGCTTAGGTACTAGTCTCTACGAGCAGTACTTC. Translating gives CASSLGTSLYEQYF.